The 19 T cell receptor beta chains below come from one sample, sequenced in a study. MiXCR was run by TCRdb on the 5' RACE reads, yielding one entry per CDR3 protein. The data hold approximately 40,000 distinct CDR3 sequences, with 18% observed a single time. Sequencing used naive CD4+ T cells sorted from a lymph node. Subset noted: naive CD4+ T cells, CD4+CD45RA+CD25-. The source of these receptors is a female donor with breast cancer.

The rearrangement uses TRBV28 and TRBJ2-3; TRBD2 aligns across 12 bases. Germline V gene data show CDR1 as MDHEN and CDR2 as SYDVKM. This CDR3 has 16 residues. After removal of 4 bases from V and 2 bases from J, the junction contained 4 bases not matched to a gene. CDR3 loop: CASSSGLAGYTDTQYF. CDR3 coding DNA: TGTGCCAGCAGTTCCGGACTAGCGGGGTACACAGATACGCAGTATTTT.

This clonotype has a handful of counts. J is TRBJ1-1 and V is TRBV20-1; 8 nucleotides align to TRBD1. V lost 1 base to trimming and J lost 1 base; unmatched junction nucleotides: 2. CDR1 is DFQATT and CDR2 is SNEGSKA in the germline V gene (reference sequence). The CDR3 totals 14 residues. The CDR3 reads CSARGDRGNTEAFF. CDR3 nucleotides: TGCAGTGCTAGAGGAGACAGGGGGAACACTGAAGCTTTCTTT.

This clonotype was seen ten or more times. The chain couples TRBV20-1 to TRBJ2-1, with D perhaps matching TRBD1 (6 bases). CDR1 and CDR2 from the germline V gene are DFQATT and SNEGSKA (reference sequence). CDR3 length: 14 amino acids. V was cut by 2 bases and J by 7 bases, with 15 bases left in between. CDR3 coding DNA: TGCAGTGCTAGAACACGCAGGGGTCGGAATGAGCAGTTCTTC. Protein sequence: CSARTRRGRNEQFF.

This clonotype was picked up a small number of times. The junction and the germline gene differ at one end; a read error may be behind it. The chain joins TRBV7-3 to TRBJ2-1; 8 positions agree with TRBD2. There are 16 residues in the CDR3. Germline CDR1 is SGHTA and CDR2 is FQGTGA. For the CDR3, the DNA is TGTGCCAGCGGCTTCACTAGCGGTACCTCCTACAATGAGCAGTTCTTC. It yields the protein CASGFTSGTSYNEQFF.

V gene TRBV5-1 combines with J gene TRBJ2-1, with 14 bases fitting TRBD2. The V segment lost 4 bases and the J segment 0 bases; nucleotides outside the gene matches: 3. From germline, CDR1 is SGHRS and CDR2 YFSETQ. The CDR3 consists of 17 residues. The CDR3 DNA sequence: TGCGCCAGCAGCCCCGGGACTAGCGGGAGCTCCTACAATGAGCAGTTCTTC. This encodes CASSPGTSGSSYNEQFF.

The table lists this clonotype with a few counts. The chain couples TRBV30 to TRBJ1-6; the match to TRBD1 covers 7 bases. Losses at the gene ends were 2 bases for V and 7 bases for J; bases not matched to a gene: 8. The CDR3 length is 15 residues. Germline V gene data show CDR1 as GTSNPN and CDR2 as SVGIG (reference sequence). The CDR3 loop is CAWSLKGTVNSPLHF. In nucleotides, the CDR3 is TGTGCCTGGAGTTTAAAGGGGACAGTGAATTCACCCCTCCACTTT.

This clonotype showed up just a few times. The gene calls are TRBV5-1 and TRBJ2-3; TRBD2 matches 9 bases. The CDR3 length is 15 residues. J was trimmed by 3 bases and V by 4 bases; bases with no gene match: 6. Per the germline V gene, CDR1 is SGHRS and CDR2 is YFSETQ. The chain's CDR3 is CASSIGGLATDTQYF. Written as DNA, the CDR3 is TGCGCCAGCAGCATCGGGGGACTAGCTACAGATACGCAGTATTTT.

V is TRBV10-1 and J is TRBJ2-3, with a possible D match to TRBD1 (6 bases). In germline, CDR1 is WNHNN, CDR2 SYGVQD (reference sequence). CDR3 length: 15 residues. V lost 0 bases and J 3 bases, leaving 10 bases between the germline ends. CDR3 in amino acids: CASSESAGVTDTQYF. CDR3 nucleotide sequence: TGCGCCAGCAGTGAGTCTGCAGGGGTGACAGATACGCAGTATTTT.

The chain joins TRBV7-3 to TRBJ2-3; the D is unclear. The germline gives CDR1 SGHTA, CDR2 FQGTGA. The CDR3 has 15 residues. The V gene lost 1 base and the J gene lost 2 bases, with 10 bases spanning the gap. This CDR3 is CASSLNALSTDTQYF. The CDR3 DNA follows: TGTGCCAGCAGCTTAAATGCCCTATCCACAGATACGCAGTATTTT.

This clonotype was seen ten or more times. The genes are TRBV5-1 and TRBJ1-1, with D hard to call. CDR1 and CDR2 (germline): SGHRS, YFSETQ. The CDR3 spans 13 residues. Trimming cost V 5 bases and J 0 bases, with 8 bases left between them. This CDR3 reads CASSTEMNTEAFF. Written as DNA, the CDR3 is TGCGCCAGCAGTACAGAAATGAACACTGAAGCTTTCTTT. The whole variable domain, filled in from reference TRBV5-1 and TRBJ1-1, reads KAGVTQTPRYLIKTRGQQVTLSCSPISGHRSVSWYQQTPGQGLQFLFEYFSETQRNKGNFPGRFSGRQFSNSRSEMNVSTLELGDSALYLCASSTEMNTEAFFGQGTRLTVV.

The chain combines TRBV6-6 with TRBJ2-3; no clear D. V dropped 2 bases and J dropped 2 bases, with 8 bases sitting between them. The germline gives CDR1 MNHNY, CDR2 SVGAGI (reference sequence). The CDR3 covers 14 residues. The CDR3 DNA is TGTGCCAGCAGTTACGGTAGTTCCACAGATACGCAGTATTTT. Translating gives CASSYGSSTDTQYF.

The V call is TRBV5-1, the J call TRBJ2-5, with D tentatively TRBD1 (5 bases). The ends were cut back, 5 bases at V and 4 bases at J, with 12 bases in the middle. The germline V gene has CDR1 SGHRS and CDR2 YFSETQ. This CDR3 region has 13 residues. The CDR3 protein is CASRRGLIETQYF. The CDR3 bases are TGCGCCAGCAGAAGGGGTTTGATAGAGACCCAGTACTTC.

The J gene is TRBJ2-7, the V gene TRBV28; D is perhaps TRBD2 (6 bases). V gave up 6 bases and J gave up 0 bases, with 15 bases separating them. The length of the CDR3 is 15 residues. CDR1 is MDHEN and CDR2 is SYDVKM in the germline V gene. DNA of the CDR3: TGTGCCAGCAGATACTCCGGAGGGGACTCCTACGAGCAGTACTTC. Protein sequence: CASRYSGGDSYEQYF.

This chain's CDR3 is CATQGVDGYTF. The CDR3 DNA is TGTGCCACCCAGGGGGTCGATGGCTACACCTTC. J is TRBJ1-2 and V is TRBV3-1, with TRBD1 identical over 7 bases. V shed 10 bases, J shed 6 bases, and the junction held 5 bases outside the gene matches. In germline, CDR1 is LGHDT, CDR2 YNNKEL (reference sequence). This CDR3 has 11 amino acids. The full variable domain, its missing parts supplied by reference TRBV3-1 and TRBJ1-2, is DTAVSQTPKYLVTQMGNDKSIKCEQNLGHDTMYWYKQDSKKFLKIMFSYNNKELIINETVPNRFSPKSPDKAHLNLHINSLELGDSAVYFCATQGVDGYTFGSGTRLTVV.

The sample holds a few counts of this clonotype. This chain uses TRBV7-2 with TRBJ2-7, with D hard to call. V shed 4 bases and J shed 9 bases, with 13 bases lying between them. CDR3 size: 12 residues. Per the germline V gene, CDR1 is SGHTA and CDR2 is FQGNSA. CDR3 sequence (DNA): TGTGCCAGCAGCTCTAATACTCAAGGGCAGTACTTC. This codes for CASSSNTQGQYF.

This clonotype was seen repeatedly, ten times or more. The chain carries TRBV6-5 and TRBJ1-5; no definite D call. Trimming left V 5 bases short and J 7 bases short, with 15 bases between. CDR3 length: 14 amino acids. The germline gives CDR1 MNHEY, CDR2 SVGAGI. CDR3 DNA: TGTGCCAGCAGTAACCAGCAACTTGGACAGCCCCAGCATTTT. This gives the protein CASSNQQLGQPQHF.

The V gene is TRBV28, the J gene TRBJ1-6, with no clear D. CDR3 length: 14 residues. Trimming stripped 4 bases from V and 4 bases from J, with 8 bases between. CDR1 and CDR2 from the germline V gene are MDHEN and SYDVKM. In DNA, the CDR3 is TGTGCCAGCAGTTACCCGAATTATAATTCACCCCTCCACTTT. Translating gives CASSYPNYNSPLHF.

In its sample, this clonotype was seen a few times. The V call is TRBV5-1, the J call TRBJ2-3; D remains unclear. The CDR3 covers 13 residues. The germline CDR1 and CDR2 sequences are SGHRS and YFSETQ. Trimming took off 0 bases at V and 13 bases at J, with 15 bases between the two ends. This chain's CDR3 is CASSLEGRPAEYF. CDR3 coding DNA: TGCGCCAGCAGCTTGGAAGGGCGACCTGCAGAGTATTTT. Using reference TRBV5-1 and TRBJ2-3 for the parts outside the CDR3, the full variable domain is KAGVTQTPRYLIKTRGQQVTLSCSPISGHRSVSWYQQTPGQGLQFLFEYFSETQRNKGNFPGRFSGRQFSNSRSEMNVSTLELGDSALYLCASSLEGRPAEYFGPGTRLTVL.

This clonotype was counted at least ten times. This chain links TRBV7-8 with TRBJ2-6; maybe TRBD1 (5 bases). The ends were cut back, 5 bases at V and 0 bases at J, with 17 bases in the middle. Germline CDR1 SGHVS, CDR2 FQNEAQ. This CDR3 is 18 amino acids long. CDR3 sequence (DNA): TGTGCCAGCAGCCTAGGTTACAGGAGCTACTCTGGGGCCAACGTCCTGACTTTC. Amino acid sequence: CASSLGYRSYSGANVLTF. Filled out from reference TRBV7-8 and TRBJ2-6, the complete variable domain reads GAGVSQSPRYKVAKRGQDVALRCDPISGHVSLFWYQQALGQGPEFLTYFQNEAQLDKSGLPSDRFFAERPEGSVSTLKIQRTQQEDSAVYLCASSLGYRSYSGANVLTFGAGSRLTVL.